The 32 T cell receptor beta chains in this list originate from one sample, sequenced in a study of cytomegalovirus exposure and HLA in healthy donors. The table came from immunoSEQ multiplex PCR; TCRdb's copy has only in-frame clones and leaves some out. Of some 290,000 clones listed, approximately 86% were seen once; the top ten hold around 0.88%. Sequenced input: PBMCs. The receptors derive from a man aged 25 to 45 in good health and CMV-seronegative.

The chain combines TRBV7-9 with TRBJ2-7; D might be TRBD1 (5 bases). Germline V gene data show CDR1 as SEHNR and CDR2 as FQNEAQ (reference sequence). Trimming took 5 bases from V and 0 from J, leaving 11 bases between them. This CDR3 is 14 amino acids long. CDR3 coding DNA: TGTGCCAGCAGCCTCTCGACAGTCTCCTACGAGCAGTACTTC. The encoded protein is CASSLSTVSYEQYF.

The rearrangement links TRBV5-1 to TRBJ2-3; the D gene is possibly TRBD1 (6 bases). Trimming left V 4 bases short and J 3 bases short, with 15 bases between. The CDR3 runs to 15 residues. Germline assignment: CDR1 SGHRS and CDR2 YFSETQ. The CDR3 is CASSDLRTETDTQYF. In nucleotides, the CDR3 is TGCGCCAGCAGCGACTTGAGGACAGAGACAGATACGCAGTATTTT.

The rearrangement links TRBV4-1 to TRBJ2-7; TRBD2 agrees at 10 bases. Trimming cost V 3 bases and J 4 bases; bases outside gene matches: 9. Looked up from germline, CDR1 is MGHRA and CDR2 is YSYEKL. The CDR3 sequence is 16 residues long. The CDR3 DNA is TGCGCCAGCAGCCAGGGGCCCAGCGGGGGGGCTTACGAGCAGTACTTC. Its protein is CASSQGPSGGAYEQYF.

CDR3 nucleotide sequence: TGCGCCAGCAGCGGGGGACAGAACACTGAAGCTTTCTTT. It translates to CASSGGQNTEAFF. The chain uses TRBV5-1 and TRBJ1-1; D perhaps matches TRBD1 (6 bases). CDR3 size: 13 residues. The V end was cut by 4 bases, the J end by 1 base, with 8 bases between. Per germline, CDR1 SGHRS and CDR2 YFSETQ.

V is TRBV15 and J is TRBJ2-7; TRBD1 matches at 9 bases. This CDR3 spans 13 amino acids. V lost 3 bases to trimming and J lost 3 bases; unmatched junction nucleotides: 0. Germline V gives CDR1 LNHNV, CDR2 YYDKDF (reference sequence). The CDR3 bases are TGTGCCACCAGCAGGACAGGGGGCTACGAGCAGTACTTC. This encodes CATSRTGGYEQYF.

The V gene is TRBV18, the J gene TRBJ1-1; D is possibly TRBD1 (5 bases). CDR3 size: 18 residues. CDR1 is KGHSH, CDR2 LQKENI, per germline. V was pared by 6 bases and J by 1 base, with 24 bases between. The CDR3 spells CASSPWGRGRSPNTEAFF. In DNA form, the CDR3 reads TGTGCCAGCTCCCCTTGGGGGAGGGGCAGATCTCCGAACACTGAAGCTTTCTTT.

The chain couples TRBV9 to TRBJ1-1; 11 nucleotides align to TRBD1. With V trimmed by 4 bases and J by 5 bases, 10 bases remained unmatched. The CDR3 has 16 residues. Germline CDR1 and CDR2: SGDLS and YYNGEE. For the CDR3, the DNA is TGTGCCAGCAGCTCGAGCCGGGACAGGGGGGATACTGAAGCTTTCTTT. Translation gives CASSSSRDRGDTEAFF.

The gene calls are TRBV5-6 and TRBJ2-7, with unresolved D. The V gene's germline CDR1 is SGHDT and CDR2 YYEEEE. CDR3 length: 12 amino acids. Deletions cut 4 bases from V and 4 bases from J, with 9 bases between. The DNA of the CDR3 is TGTGCCAGCAGCCCAATACTGTACGAGCAGTACTTC. It translates to CASSPILYEQYF. Full variable domain (remainder filled in from reference TRBV5-6 and TRBJ2-7): DAGVTQSPTHLIKTRGQQVTLRCSPKSGHDTVSWYQQALGQGPQFIFQYYEEEERQRGNFPDRFSGHQFPNYSSELNVNALLLGDSALYLCASSPILYEQYFGPGTRLTVT.

This chain links TRBV13 with TRBJ1-1; 7 nucleotides line up with TRBD1. The junction had 7 bases not matched to a gene; V was cut back by 5 bases and J by 4 bases. CDR1 is PRHDT, CDR2 FYEKMQ, per germline (reference sequence). The CDR3 has 14 amino acids. CDR3 amino acids: CASSTRQGGTEAFF. For the CDR3, the DNA is TGTGCCAGCAGCACACGACAGGGCGGCACTGAAGCTTTCTTT.

The V and J genes are TRBV5-6 and TRBJ2-2; tentative D call: TRBD1 (5 bases). The CDR3 covers 15 residues. The V and J ends lost 0 bases and 1 base respectively, with 7 bases between them. Germline CDR1 reads SGHDT; CDR2 reads YYEEEE. The CDR3 protein is CASSLGGQNTGELFF. The CDR3 DNA reads TGTGCCAGCAGCTTGGGGGGCCAGAACACCGGGGAGCTGTTTTTT.

This clone was found a few times. The chain is built from TRBV6-5 and TRBJ2-7; TRBD1 agrees at 9 bases. The germline V gene has CDR1 MNHEY and CDR2 SVGAGI. Trimming removed 9 bases from V and 1 base from J; junction bases left unmatched: 4. The CDR3 is 13 amino acids. Here the CDR3 reads CASRDRVSYEQYF. The CDR3, as DNA: TGTGCCAGTCGGGACAGGGTTTCCTACGAGCAGTACTTC.

V usage is TRBV27 and J usage is TRBJ1-6; TRBD1 matches at 10 bases. The V and J ends lost 5 bases and 5 bases, in that order; junction bases with no gene match: 6. CDR3 length equals 16 residues. Germline V gives CDR1 MNHEY, CDR2 SMNVEV (reference sequence). The CDR3 DNA sequence: TGTGCCAGCAGTACAACGGGACAGGGGAATAATTCACCCCTCCACTTT. Protein: CASSTTGQGNNSPLHF.

The rearrangement links TRBV5-5 to TRBJ2-1, with 8 bases identical to TRBD1. This CDR3 comprises 14 residues. V gave up 4 bases and J gave up 4 bases; unmatched junction bases: 4. CDR1 is SGHKS and CDR2 is YYEKEE in the germline V gene (reference sequence). CDR3 region: CASSRRQGYNEQFF. The CDR3 DNA sequence: TGTGCCAGCAGCCGAAGACAGGGGTACAATGAGCAGTTCTTC.

The CDR3 sequence: CASSEGGFDEKLFF. DNA of the CDR3: TGTGCCAGCAGTGAAGGCGGGTTTGACGAAAAACTGTTTTTT. V is TRBV6-1 and J is TRBJ1-4; no definite D call. V lost 1 base, J lost 8 bases, and 11 bases lay in between. Germline assignment: CDR1 MNHNS and CDR2 SASEGT. The CDR3 sequence is 14 residues long.

The J gene is TRBJ2-1, the V gene TRBV2; 8 bases line up with TRBD2. The J segment lost 7 bases and the V segment lost 7 bases, leaving 12 bases of the junction unmatched. Germline V CDR1 and CDR2: SNHLY, FYNNEI. This CDR3 contains 15 residues. Here the CDR3 DNA reads TGTGCCAGCACCGATGGACTAGCTGGGATAAATGAGCAGTTCTTC. It codes for CASTDGLAGINEQFF.

A single count supports this clone. The chain couples TRBV19 to TRBJ1-5; no firm D call. Trimming took 3 bases from V and 2 from J, leaving 14 bases between them. CDR3 length: 16 amino acids. Looked up from germline, CDR1 is LNHDA and CDR2 is SQIVND (reference sequence). The CDR3 bases are TGTGCCAGTAGTATGAACGTTATGGCGGGCAATCAGCCCCAGCATTTT. Its translation: CASSMNVMAGNQPQHF.

This clone showed up just a few times. V and J are TRBV11-3 and TRBJ1-2; maybe TRBD1 (6 bases). Germline V CDR1 and CDR2: SGHNT, YENEEA. V was clipped by 8 bases and J by 4 bases, with 14 bases between them. The length of the CDR3 is 13 residues. The CDR3 DNA follows: TGTGCCAGCGCTACAGGGCCATGCTATGGCTACACCTTC. It specifies CASATGPCYGYTF.

This clone was observed a handful of times. This sequence joins TRBV30 and TRBJ1-6, with 10 bases lining up with TRBD1. The V gene's germline CDR1 is GTSNPN and CDR2 SVGIG (reference sequence). The CDR3 is 15 amino acids. J lost 7 bases, V lost 2 bases, and 5 bases had no gene match. The CDR3 loop reads CAWSSQGQGNSPLHF. CDR3 DNA sequence: TGTGCCTGGAGTTCCCAGGGACAGGGGAATTCACCCCTCCACTTT. The variable domain in full, with the rest retrieved from reference TRBV30 and TRBJ1-6, is SQTIHQWPATLVQPVGSPLSLECTVEGTSNPNLYWYRQAAGRGLQLLFYSVGIGQISSEVPQNLSASRPQDRQFILSSKKLLLSDSGFYLCAWSSQGQGNSPLHFGNGTRLTVT.

The rearrangement uses TRBV7-2 and TRBJ2-6; D is perhaps TRBD1 (6 bases). With 1 base removed from V and 3 bases from J, the gap between germline ends came to 13 bases. Germline assignment: CDR1 SGHTA and CDR2 FQGNSA. The CDR3 has 17 amino acids. This CDR3 reads CASSLVAGVIGANVLTF. In nucleotides, the CDR3 is TGTGCCAGCAGCTTAGTTGCAGGGGTGATTGGGGCCAACGTCCTGACTTTC.

The CDR3 protein is CASSSPRDRGTDTQYF. CDR3 nucleotide sequence: TGTGCCAGCAGCTCCCCCCGGGACAGGGGCACAGATACGCAGTATTTT. The chain employs TRBV5-6 and TRBJ2-3, with 9 bases lining up with TRBD1. Unmatched junction bases numbered 6, after V lost 3 bases and J lost 1 base. The CDR3 spans 16 residues. Germline-derived CDR1 and CDR2 are SGHDT and YYEEEE.

CDR3 loop: CAWLSSGMNTEAFF. CDR3 nucleotides: TGTGCCTGGCTGTCCTCGGGAATGAACACTGAAGCTTTCTTT. The V and J genes are TRBV30 and TRBJ1-1; D is ambiguous. V lost 5 bases and J lost 0, with 13 bases in between. Germline lookup yields CDR1 GTSNPN and CDR2 SVGIG (reference sequence). There are 14 residues in the CDR3. Based on the CDR3 plus reference TRBV30 and TRBJ1-1, the full variable domain is SQTIHQWPATLVQPVGSPLSLECTVEGTSNPNLYWYRQAAGRGLQLLFYSVGIGQISSEVPQNLSASRPQDRQFILSSKKLLLSDSGFYLCAWLSSGMNTEAFFGQGTRLTVV.

The chain has TRBV4-3 and TRBJ1-6, with 10 positions matching TRBD1. The junction had 5 bases not matched to a gene; V was cut back by 0 bases and J by 9 bases. Germline V CDR1 and CDR2: LGHNA, YSLEER. The CDR3 loop spans 16 amino acids. CDR3 sequence: CASSQDGTGAFSPLHF. For the CDR3, the DNA is TGCGCCAGCAGCCAAGACGGGACAGGGGCCTTTTCACCCCTCCACTTT.

This chain links TRBV7-7 with TRBJ1-3; TRBD1 might be the D (6 bases). V dropped 6 bases and J dropped 2 bases, with 14 bases sitting between them. The CDR3 totals 15 residues. CDR1 SSHAT and CDR2 FNYEAQ come from the germline V gene (reference sequence). CDR3 residues: CASSDGQTPGNTIYF. Here the CDR3 DNA reads TGTGCCAGCAGTGACGGACAGACCCCTGGAAACACCATATATTTT.

This chain uses TRBV5-5 with TRBJ1-3; D not resolved. The CDR3 sequence is 16 residues long. Trimming left V 0 bases short and J 1 base short, with 11 bases between. Germline V CDR1 and CDR2: SGHKS, YYEKEE (reference sequence). The CDR3 nucleotides are TGTGCCAGCAGCTTGGCTTCCTCCCTTTCTGGAAACACCATATATTTT. Its translation: CASSLASSLSGNTIYF.

The chain is built from TRBV5-1 and TRBJ1-4, with D perhaps TRBD1 (5 bases). CDR1 is SGHRS, CDR2 YFSETQ, per germline. The CDR3 spans 13 residues. The V end lost 3 bases, the J end lost 6 bases, and 9 bases lay between the germline ends. In DNA, the CDR3 is TGCGCCAGCAGCTCGCCGGGGGATGAAAAACTGTTTTTT. Translated: CASSSPGDEKLFF.

J is TRBJ1-6 and V is TRBV19; D not resolved. The germline V gene has CDR1 LNHDA and CDR2 SQIVND (reference sequence). The V and J ends lost 1 base and 9 bases respectively, with 7 bases between them. The CDR3 is made up of 13 amino acids. CDR3 DNA sequence: TGTGCCAGTAGTATAGGTACCGGTTCACCCCTCCACTTT. Its translation: CASSIGTGSPLHF.

This clone was detected only once. V gene TRBV7-9 combines with J gene TRBJ2-7, with TRBD1 identical over 7 bases. V trimming: 5 bases; J trimming: 3 bases; junction bases outside the gene matches: 4. The CDR3 consists of 13 residues. Germline CDR1 SEHNR, CDR2 FQNEAQ (reference sequence). CDR3 sequence: CASSPGQFYEQYF. In nucleotides, the CDR3 is TGTGCCAGCAGCCCGGGACAGTTCTACGAGCAGTACTTC. Full variable domain (missing parts from reference TRBV7-9 and TRBJ2-7): DTGVSQNPRHKITKRGQNVTFRCDPISEHNRLYWYRQTLGQGPEFLTYFQNEAQLEKSRLLSDRFSAERPKGSFSTLEIQRTEQGDSAMYLCASSPGQFYEQYFGPGTRLTVT.

In its sample, this clone was seen once. The rearrangement links TRBV19 to TRBJ2-2; maybe TRBD2 (6 bases). Looked up from germline, CDR1 is LNHDA and CDR2 is SQIVND (reference sequence). This CDR3 contains 14 residues. Between the trimmed V and J ends, which lost 3 bases and 3 bases, there was a span of 8 bases. This CDR3 is CASSIWGDTGELFF. CDR3 nucleotide sequence: TGTGCCAGTAGTATTTGGGGGGACACCGGGGAGCTGTTTTTT.

The chain combines TRBV15 with TRBJ2-3, with D perhaps matching TRBD2 (6 bases). The ends were cut back, 1 base at V and 4 bases at J, with 9 bases in the middle. Germline assignment: CDR1 LNHNV and CDR2 YYDKDF (reference sequence). CDR3 length: 14 residues. Written as DNA, the CDR3 is TGTGCCACCAGCAGAGCGGGGGACCCAGATACGCAGTATTTT. Its translation: CATSRAGDPDTQYF.

The chain employs TRBV12-5 and TRBJ2-3; D unresolved. The V gene's germline CDR1 is LGHNT and CDR2 FRNRAP. With 4 bases removed from V and 7 bases from J, the gap between germline ends came to 6 bases. This CDR3 spans 11 amino acids. The CDR3 DNA sequence: TGTGCTAGTGGTTCTAGTTATACGCAGTATTTT. The encoded protein is CASGSSYTQYF.

This clone was seen a single time. The chain has TRBV6-5 and TRBJ1-2, with D perhaps matching TRBD1 (5 bases). Germline CDR1 reads MNHEY; CDR2 reads SVGAGI. This CDR3 is 15 amino acids long. With 6 bases removed from V and 5 bases from J, the gap between germline ends came to 19 bases. CDR3 bases: TGTGCCAGCAGCCCGGGGGTCGCGGCGTTATATGGCTACACCTTC. It codes for CASSPGVAALYGYTF.

The chain joins TRBV7-2 to TRBJ2-7; 10 nucleotides line up with TRBD2. The CDR3 consists of 15 residues. V was clipped by 5 bases and J by 3 bases; unmatched bases: 7. From germline, CDR1 is SGHTA and CDR2 FQGNSA. DNA for the CDR3: TGTGCCAGCAGCCCACAGCGGGGGGGTAGCTACGAGCAGTACTTC. It is translated as CASSPQRGGSYEQYF.